This TCR beta chain comes out of a study of T cells in women clearing cervical HPV infection. Across the whole study: Case blood was drawn a median approximately 150 days after lesion detection.

The data were produced by immunoSEQ multiplex PCR, yet TCRdb's version contains in-frame clones alone and is incomplete. The specimen's table records around 23,000 clones. Sequencing input: blood buffy coat. The source of this sequence is a woman aged 18 to 75 with a cervical HPV16 infection that either progressed to CIN3+ or cleared (not recorded which).

CDR3 in amino acids: CASSLDYSPYEQYF. The sequenced CDR3 bases are TGTGCCAGCAGCTTGGACTACTCCCCCTACGAG. The chain has TRBV7-9 and TRBJ2-7; a possible D gene is TRBD2 (6 bases). From the germline J gene comes the end of the CDR3, since the read stops 3 residues before it. From germline, CDR1 is SEHNR and CDR2 FQNEAQ (reference sequence). This CDR3 has 14 amino acids. V lost 3 bases, J lost 2 bases, and 11 bases lay in between.